This TCR beta chain was recovered during a study of shared clonotypes between healthy human individuals. Study-wide context: The plates for each donor numbered three CD4 naive, three CD4 memory, two CD8 naive and one CD8 memory.

Clones were read by immunoSEQ multiplex PCR, and TCRdb kept only the in-frame ones, dropping some. The data contain 2 million to 2.5 million clones, 85% to 95% of them seen just once; the ten biggest clones take up 0.1% to 0.15%. The CDR3 runs to 15 residues. Germline V gene lookup returns CDR1 MDHEN and CDR2 SYDVKM. V was clipped by 3 bases and J by 2 bases; unmatched bases: 4. The chain links TRBV28 to TRBJ2-3; 8 positions match TRBD1. The sample taken for sequencing was naive CD4+ T cells sorted from blood. The subset: CD45RA+ positively selected. The clonotype was recovered from a man aged 18 to 29 in good health. The chain's CDR3 is CASSFGDRITDTQYF. In DNA, the CDR3 is TGTGCCAGCAGTTTCGGGGACAGGATCACAGATACGCAGTATTTT.